The 20 T cell receptor beta chains in this list originate from one sample, sequenced in a study of tumor-infiltrating lymphocytes in primary liver carcinoma. Unsorted whole blood yielded the blood RNA, and germline DNA was also extracted. TCR beta cDNA came from roughly 0.45 ug total RNA, primed with a constant-region primer. Nested multiplex PCR, run for three rounds with slightly modified ARM-PCR, yielded TCR beta libraries. With TRBV1-TRBV30 forward primers and a C-beta reverse primer, the first two PCR rounds were run for roughly 10 cycles each. From the multiplex PCR reads, TCRdb called clonotypes with MiXCR, one entry per CDR3 protein. The sample has fewer than 350,000 distinct CDR3 sequences, about 62% seen once. Specimen: peripheral blood. The receptors shown here come from a man aged 35-49 years with primary liver carcinoma and hepatitis B virus infection.

This clonotype was recorded a few times. The chain has TRBV7-2 and TRBJ2-7; no clear D. Germline V gene sequence: CDR1 SGHTA, CDR2 FQGNSA. This CDR3 has 12 amino acids. The V and J ends lost 3 bases and 2 bases respectively, with 5 bases between them. The CDR3 DNA reads TGTGCCAGCAGCTTCAACCCCTACGAGCAGTACTTC. This translates into CASSFNPYEQYF.

In the case of this clonotype: A much larger clone is a single base away; this may be a read error. The chain joins TRBV4-1 to TRBJ1-1, with a tentative D call TRBD1 (6 bases). Trimming stripped 5 bases from V and 12 bases from J, with 19 bases between. The CDR3 is 13 residues long. The V gene's germline CDR1 is MGHRA and CDR2 YSYEKL. The DNA of the CDR3 is TGCGCCAGCAGCGTCCGACAGGACACCCGAACTTTCTTT. The encoded protein is CASSVRQDTRTFF.

The chain links TRBV10-3 to TRBJ2-7, with D maybe TRBD2 (5 bases). V gave up 4 bases and J gave up 3 bases, with 13 bases separating them. The CDR3 consists of 14 residues. Per the germline V gene, CDR1 is ENHRY and CDR2 is SYGVKD. CDR3 sequence reads: CAISGREGRYEQYF. DNA for the CDR3: TGTGCCATCAGTGGACGAGAGGGCCGCTACGAGCAGTACTTC.

The V call is TRBV4-1, the J call TRBJ1-4; D is undetermined. Trimming took 1 base from V and 6 from J, leaving 12 bases between them. This CDR3 has 15 amino acids. The V gene's germline CDR1 is MGHRA and CDR2 YSYEKL. The CDR3 sequence is CASSQGVSMDEKLFF. The CDR3 DNA is TGCGCCAGCAGCCAAGGAGTTAGCATGGATGAAAAACTGTTTTTT.

This clonotype was recorded many times. The chain carries TRBV6-5 and TRBJ2-3; D is possibly TRBD2 (5 bases). Germline V gene lookup returns CDR1 MNHEY and CDR2 SVGAGI. The ends were cut back, 0 bases at V and 6 bases at J, with 13 bases in the middle. This CDR3 contains 15 residues. The CDR3 DNA reads TGTGCCAGCAGTTACTCGCCAGTTGGAGGTGATACGCAGTATTTT. Translated, it gives CASSYSPVGGDTQYF.

This clonotype has just a few counts. The rearrangement links TRBV30 to TRBJ1-1, with a possible D match to TRBD1 (5 bases). Trimming took off 3 bases at V and 1 base at J, with 9 bases between the two ends. CDR1 GTSNPN and CDR2 SVGIG come from the germline V gene (reference sequence). This CDR3 has 13 amino acids. In DNA, the CDR3 is TGTGCCTGGAGCCTACAGGAGAACACTGAAGCTTTCTTT. Protein product: CAWSLQENTEAFF. Variable domain in full (rest from reference TRBV30 and TRBJ1-1): SQTIHQWPATLVQPVGSPLSLECTVEGTSNPNLYWYRQAAGRGLQLLFYSVGIGQISSEVPQNLSASRPQDRQFILSSKKLLLSDSGFYLCAWSLQENTEAFFGQGTRLTVV.

In regard to this clonotype: This may be a read error: a much more frequent sequence differs by one nucleotide. V and J are TRBV5-6 and TRBJ2-7; D is uncertain. This CDR3 is built from 14 residues. Trimming left V 0 bases short and J 3 bases short, with 10 bases between. CDR1 is SGHDT, CDR2 YYEEEE, per germline. The CDR3 nucleotides are TGTGCCAGCAGCTTGGCCAAGGGCGACTACGAGCAGTACTTC. Its translation is CASSLAKGDYEQYF. The full variable domain, with the rest looked up from reference TRBV5-6 and TRBJ2-7, is DAGVTQSPTHLIKTRGQQVTLRCSPKSGHDTVSWYQQALGQGPQFIFQYYEEEERQRGNFPDRFSGHQFPNYSSELNVNALLLGDSALYLCASSLAKGDYEQYFGPGTRLTVT.

Turning to this clonotype: Relative to the germline gene, one junction end is altered; a read error may explain this. The chain uses TRBV11-2 and TRBJ2-7; D possibly matches TRBD1 or TRBD2 (5 bases each). This CDR3 is 14 amino acids long. Looked up from germline, CDR1 is SGHAT and CDR2 is FQNNGV. Written as DNA, the CDR3 is TGTGCCAGCAGCTTAGATCTTCGAAGGGACGAGCAGTGCTTC. Protein product: CASSLDLRRDEQCF.

Regarding this clonotype: This may be a read error, as it is one base from a much larger clone. The chain uses TRBV4-3 and TRBJ1-6; D is perhaps TRBD1 (5 bases). The CDR3 has 15 amino acids. Per germline, CDR1 LGHNA and CDR2 YSLEER. The CDR3 nucleotides are TGCGTCAGCAGCCAAGGGGTGTTCGCCAGCTCACCCCTCCACTTT. This codes for CVSSQGVFASSPLHF.

With respect to this clonotype: It is likely a read error, because the conserved phenylalanine at the end of the CDR3 is missing. V usage is TRBV29-1 and J usage is TRBJ2-5, with 7 positions matching TRBD2. CDR3 size: 13 residues. CDR1 is SQVTM and CDR2 is ANQGSEA in the germline V gene. CDR3 coding DNA: TGCATCGTTGTTTCGGGAGGTCAAGAGACCCAGTACCTC. Translation gives CIVVSGGQETQYL.

This clonotype was observed once. This clone may be a read error of a much larger clone one base away. The chain joins TRBV6-6 to TRBJ2-3; TRBD2 agrees at 9 bases. CDR1 is MNHNY and CDR2 is SVGAGI in the germline V gene (reference sequence). This CDR3 region has 17 residues. The DNA for the CDR3 is TGTGCCAGCAGTCGTACAGCGGGAGGCTTTAGCACAGATACGCATTATTTT. Translating gives CASSRTAGGFSTDTHYF.

Of note for this clonotype: This clone may be a read error of a much larger clone one base away. The J gene is TRBJ2-2, the V gene TRBV6-6; 14 nucleotides match TRBD2. Germline CDR1 reads MNHNY; CDR2 reads SVGAGI (reference sequence). The CDR3 has 16 amino acids. J lost 4 bases, V lost 10 bases, and 8 bases had no gene match. The CDR3, as DNA: TGTGCCACCAGAGGGACTAGCGGGAGAAGCACCGGGGAGCTGTTTTTT. Its translation: CATRGTSGRSTGELFF.

As regards this clonotype: The junction departs from the called germline gene at one end, perhaps through a read error. The gene calls are TRBV5-4 and TRBJ1-1; no clear D. The CDR3 is 14 amino acids. Germline CDR1 SGHNT, CDR2 YYREEE (reference sequence). Here the CDR3 reads CVSSLGILNTEAFF. The CDR3 DNA is TGTGTCAGCAGCCTAGGGATTCTGAACACTGAAGCTTTCTTT.

A remark on this clonotype: At one of its ends the junction is not consistent with the germline gene, which may arise from a read error. V and J are TRBV6-5 and TRBJ2-3, with D possibly being TRBD2 (6 bases). Germline CDR1 reads MNHEY; CDR2 reads SVGAGI. The CDR3 length is 15 residues. The CDR3 is CASNPGLSGTDMQYF. As DNA, the CDR3 is TGTGCCAGTAACCCAGGACTATCGGGAACAGATATGCAGTATTTT.

Concerning this clonotype itself: One end of the junction fails to match germline, which may point to a read error. V usage is TRBV5-4 and J usage is TRBJ2-1; D tentatively fits TRBD1 or TRBD2 (7 bases each). Germline values: CDR1 SGHNT, CDR2 YYREEE (reference sequence). The CDR3 runs 13 residues. DNA for the CDR3: TGTGTCAGCACGGGAGGAGACAGGGCCCCCCAGTTCTTC. Amino acid sequence: CVSTGGDRAPQFF.

Turning to this clonotype: It may be a read error: a sequence one base away is much more abundant. The chain links TRBV6-2 or TRBV6-3 to TRBJ2-7, with D maybe TRBD1 (5 bases). The germline V and J ends were trimmed by 0 bases and 3 bases, with 18 bases remaining between them. The CDR3 length is 17 residues. Germline lookup yields CDR1 MNHEY and CDR2 SVGEGT. Here the CDR3 DNA reads TGTGCCAGCAGTTACTCCATTCGAGGCAGGGAATACTACGAGCAGTACTTC. This codes for CASSYSIRGREYYEQYF.

In this sample, this clonotype turned up a few times. A much larger clone is a single base away; this may be a read error. V gene TRBV29-1 combines with J gene TRBJ2-1; 12 bases are shared with TRBD2. This CDR3 is 14 amino acids long. Germline V gives CDR1 SQVTM, CDR2 ANQGSEA. The CDR3 DNA sequence: TGCAGCGTCGGGACTAGCGGGTTGGGTAATGAGCAGTCCTTC. It is translated as CSVGTSGLGNEQSF.

This clonotype was seen a handful of times. This may stem from a read error, because a much larger clone lies one nucleotide away. This chain connects TRBV12-3 or TRBV12-4 to TRBJ1-6, with a tentative D call TRBD1 (5 bases). The CDR3 has 13 residues. The CDR3 nucleotides are TGTGCCAGCAGCGTACAGGAAGGTTCAACCCTCCACTTT. Its translation is CASSVQEGSTLHF.

The gene calls are TRBV5-1 and TRBJ2-3, with D possibly being TRBD2 (6 bases). V shed 4 bases and J shed 0 bases, with 15 bases lying between them. This CDR3 region has 16 residues. Germline CDR1 is SGHRS and CDR2 is YFSETQ. The CDR3 reads CASSPGVAGSTDTQYF. The CDR3 region has the DNA TGCGCCAGCAGCCCGGGAGTAGCAGGGAGCACAGATACGCAGTATTTT.

The sample holds a few counts of this clonotype. A much larger clone differs by one base, so this may be a read error. The rearrangement links TRBV29-1 to TRBJ2-1; 11 bases map to TRBD2. Germline CDR1 reads SQVTM; CDR2 reads ANQGSEA. This CDR3 spans 14 amino acids. Losses at the gene ends were 7 bases for V and 6 bases for J; bases not matched to a gene: 8. CDR3 DNA sequence: TGCAGCGAATTCACTAGCGGGAGTGGCAATGAGCAGTTCTTC. Translation gives CSEFTSGSGNEQFF.